The table lists the clone carrying this T cell receptor beta chain with a few counts. Its specificity is not known. The data stem from a study of T cells in Graves' hyperthyroidism and ophthalmopathy. The study, taken as a whole, reports: Progression to ophthalmopathy was predicted a median of 6.5 months early. In blood, most of the thyroid clonotypes expanded above 0.001 were also present.

Amplified regions were TCR beta CDR3 sequences from RNA transcripts. With the HTBI primer set, the TCR CDR3 went through a first round of RT-PCR. TCRdb reprocessed the multiplex PCR reads via MiXCR and lists one record per CDR3 protein. Among fewer than 550,000 distinct CDR3 sequences listed, about 24% were seen once. Reasons for excluding patients were uncontrolled infection, other autoimmune disease, pregnancy or lactation. Sequenced sample: blood. This TCR came from a woman in her 30s with Graves' ophthalmopathy.

CDR3 sequence reads: CASSFAGIPLQETQYF. The DNA for the CDR3 is TGTGCCAGCAGCTTCGCCGGGATCCCCCTTCAAGAGACCCAGTACTTC. This chain links TRBV5-6 with TRBJ2-5; TRBD2 might be the D (5 bases). V lost 2 bases, J lost 2 bases, and 16 bases lay in between. The CDR3 has 16 residues. Germline CDR1 is SGHDT and CDR2 is YYEEEE.